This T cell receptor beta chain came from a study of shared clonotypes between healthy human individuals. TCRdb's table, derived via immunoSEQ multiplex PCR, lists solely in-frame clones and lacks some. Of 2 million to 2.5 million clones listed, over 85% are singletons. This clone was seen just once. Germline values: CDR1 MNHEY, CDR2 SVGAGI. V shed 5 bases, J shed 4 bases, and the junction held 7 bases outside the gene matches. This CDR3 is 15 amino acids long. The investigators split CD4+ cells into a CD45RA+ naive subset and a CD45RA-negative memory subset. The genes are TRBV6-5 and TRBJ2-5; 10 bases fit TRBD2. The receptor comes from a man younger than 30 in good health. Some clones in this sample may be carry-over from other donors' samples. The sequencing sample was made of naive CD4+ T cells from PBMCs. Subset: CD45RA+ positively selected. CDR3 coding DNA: TGTGCCAGCAGTACGGCAGCGGGAGGGTTAGAGACCCAGTACTTC. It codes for CASSTAAGGLETQYF.